The clone carrying this TCR beta chain was detected ten times or more. Antigen unknown. Previously described methods with listed TCR primers produced the bulk TCR libraries. TCRdb itself ran the PCR reads through MiXCR, one entry per CDR3 protein. The table records 40,000 or so distinct CDR3 sequences, about 19% of them present only once. This record comes from a study of molecular identifiers for immune sequencing clone quantification. Study at large: Replicate runs used RNA from roughly 21,000 or 96,000 naive CD8 cells, which was split five ways into aliquots, and four of those aliquots were then sequenced.

Whole-study findings and limits: Spiked Jurkat TCR RNA from one cell was reportedly detectable among approximately 1 million naive cells. Clones exceeding 20 RNA copies carried over 99% of effector molecules but under 1% of naive-cell molecules.

The CDR3 sequence is 18 residues long. The germline CDR1 and CDR2 sequences are MNHEY and SVGAGI. Trimming cost V 0 bases and J 4 bases, with 20 bases left between them. The origin of this receptor is a human donor in good health. Some libraries in this study had Jurkat cell RNA spiked in. The chain combines TRBV6-5 with TRBJ2-3, with D possibly matching TRBD2 (5 bases). Input material: naive CD8+ T cells from blood, with Jurkat cell RNA spiked in. This sample's subset: FACS-sorted CD8+CD4-CCR7+CD45RA+ naive T cells. CDR3 in amino acids: CASSYSGIGAAQSDTQYF. The CDR3 nucleotides read TGTGCCAGCAGTTACTCAGGAATAGGAGCGGCGCAATCAGATACGCAGTATTTT.